The clone carrying this T cell receptor (beta chain) has more than one count but fewer than ten. The antigen remains undetermined. Use of 60 Vbeta and 13 Jbeta primers characterized the PCR. Clones were read by immunoSEQ multiplex PCR, and TCRdb kept only the in-frame ones, dropping some. The sample records 150,000 to 200,000 clones, under 70% being singletons. The CDR3 is 15 residues long. Per germline, CDR1 LNHDA and CDR2 SQIVND (reference sequence). Trimming removed 2 bases from V and 0 bases from J, with 10 bases in between. This sample stems from a study of cytomegalovirus exposure and HLA in healthy donors. Study information: Ancestry clustering placed around 80% of under 450 genotyped donors in the Caucasian-associated cluster. Study-wide points: Trimming of TCR beta V- and J-genes showed a link, identified in a later analysis, to a missense DCLRE1C variant.

The clonotype originates from a man under 40 in good health and CMV-seropositive. The V gene is TRBV19, the J gene TRBJ1-2; D uncertain. Input material: PBMCs. Here the CDR3 DNA reads TGTGCCAGTAGTATATTCACGGGGACTAACTATGGCTACACCTTC. Translation: CASSIFTGTNYGYTF. The full variable domain, with the rest looked up from reference TRBV19 and TRBJ1-2, is DGGITQSPKYLFRKEGQNVTLSCEQNLNHDAMYWYRQDPGQGLRLIYYSQIVNDFQKGDIAEGYSVSREKKESFPLTVTSAQKNPTAFYLCASSIFTGTNYGYTFGSGTRLTVV.